A selection of T cell receptor beta chains follows, all from one sample in a study of blood T cell repertoires in COVID-19. The table came from immunoSEQ multiplex PCR; TCRdb's copy has only in-frame clones and leaves some out. The data contain approximately 300,000 clones, over 75% of them singletons. The specimen was PBMCs or T cells enriched from blood (not recorded which). These receptors were collected from a woman younger than 30 who had recovered from COVID-19. Each CDR3 is given with its conserved first and last residue. The D gene is left open where the match is weak. Expanded clones are given a class, and other clones once, few, many or no size at all.

>TRBJ2-5|14|TRBD1|TRBV11-2|.
TGTGCCAGCAGCTTTCAGGGGGCGGGAGAGACCCAGTACTTC
CASSFQGAGETQYF
>TRBJ2-1|15|TRBD2|TRBV5-1|.
TGCGCCAGCAGCTCAGGACTAGCTACCTACAATGAGCAGTTCTTC
CASSSGLATYNEQFF
>TRBJ1-6|19|TRBD1|TRBV11-2|.
TGTGCCAGCAGCCAGCCGAGAGTAGGAAGGGGGCGATTTAATTCACCCCTCCACTTT
CASSQPRVGRGRFNSPLHF
>TRBJ2-1|18|.|TRBV9|.
TGTGCCAGCAGTCACAGAAGGGATGGCGGGGTATCCTACAATGAGCAGTTCTTC
CASSHRRDGGVSYNEQFF
>TRBJ2-1|14|.|TRBV6-5|.
TGTGCCAGCAGGCCCAGAAGCTCCTACAATGAGCAGTTCTTC
CASRPRSSYNEQFF
>TRBJ1-5|16|.|TRBV18|.
TGTGCCAGCTCACCACGCAGCGTGGGGACGGGGGAGCCCCAGCATTTT
CASSPRSVGTGEPQHF
>TRBJ2-7|14|.|TRBV24-1|.
TGTGCCACCAGTGATTCGGGCAGGGCGGACGAGCAGTACTTC
CATSDSGRADEQYF
>TRBJ2-2|13|.|TRBV9|.
TGTGCCAGCAGCCCCACTTACACCGGGGAGCTGTTTTTT
CASSPTYTGELFF
>TRBJ1-6|17|.|TRBV3-1/TRBV3-2|once
TGTGCCAGCAGCCAAGATATGGAGGGAACGGGTGATTCACCCCTCCACTTT
CASSQDMEGTGDSPLHF
>TRBJ1-1|14|TRBD1|TRBV5-1|.
TGCGCCAGCAGCTTGGCCGAGGGGGCTGGTGAAGCTTTCTTT
CASSLAEGAGEAFF
>TRBJ2-7|15|TRBD1|TRBV15|.
TGTGCCACCAGCAGGGGACAGGGTGAGGTGAACGAGCAGTACTTC
CATSRGQGEVNEQYF
>TRBJ1-6|15|.|TRBV2|.
TGTGCCAGCACCTTGGACTGGGCCTATAATTCACCCCTCCACTTT
CASTLDWAYNSPLHF
>TRBJ2-3|13|.|TRBV12-3/TRBV12-4|.
TGTGCCAGCAGTCTCAGGAGCACAGATACGCAGTATTTT
CASSLRSTDTQYF
>TRBJ2-2|16|.|TRBV11-2|.
TGTGCCAGCAGCACAACAGGGCCAGAGAACACCGGGGAGCTGTTTTTT
CASSTTGPENTGELFF
>TRBJ1-1|15|.|TRBV21-1|.
TGTGCCAGCAGCGACGGGACAGGGAGGGTTACTGAAGCTTTCTTT
CASSDGTGRVTEAFF
>TRBJ2-4|15|TRBD1|TRBV5-8|.
TGTGCCAGCAGCTTGACAGGGGGCGGCAAAAACATTCAGTACTTC
CASSLTGGGKNIQYF
>TRBJ1-6|13|.|TRBV4-1|.
TGCGCCAGCAGCCAACTCGAGGGGAGGCCCCTCCACTTT
CASSQLEGRPLHF
>TRBJ1-3|14|TRBD1|TRBV6-6|once
TGTGCCAGCAGCGGACAGGCCTCCGGAAACACCATATATTTT
CASSGQASGNTIYF
>TRBJ1-1|13|.|TRBV19|once
TGTGCCAGTAGTGCCCGGGGAGACACTGAAGCTTTCTTT
CASSARGDTEAFF
>TRBJ1-1|13|TRBD1|TRBV3-1/TRBV3-2|.
TGTGCCAGCAGCCCCCTGGACAGGCGTGAAGCTTTCTTT
CASSPLDRREAFF
>TRBJ2-7|15|TRBD2|TRBV28|once
TGTGCCAGCAGTTTATATCTAGCGGGAGGGGGAGAGCAGTACTTC
CASSLYLAGGGEQYF
>TRBJ2-7|14|TRBD2|TRBV27|few
TGTGCCAGCAGCCGATCGGGGGGGGCCTACGAGCAGTACTTC
CASSRSGGAYEQYF